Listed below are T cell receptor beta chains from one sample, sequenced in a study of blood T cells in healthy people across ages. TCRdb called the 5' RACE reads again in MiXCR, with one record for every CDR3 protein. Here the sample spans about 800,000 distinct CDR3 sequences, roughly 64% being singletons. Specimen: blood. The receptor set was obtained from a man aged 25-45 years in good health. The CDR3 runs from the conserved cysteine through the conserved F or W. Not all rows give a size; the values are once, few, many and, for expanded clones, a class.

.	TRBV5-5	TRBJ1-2	CASRGQGASGYTF
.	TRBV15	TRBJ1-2	CATSRVGDRGYYGYTF
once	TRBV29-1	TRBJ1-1	CSVASGMGAFF
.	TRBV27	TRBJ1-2	CASSQDRGDPRGYTF
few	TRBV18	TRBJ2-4	CASSPTGESNIQYF
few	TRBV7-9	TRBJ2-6	CASSSGGINSGANVLTF
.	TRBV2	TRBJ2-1	CASSGSARTYNEQFF
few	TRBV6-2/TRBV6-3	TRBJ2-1	CASSYGDSLLDEQFF
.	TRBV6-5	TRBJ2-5	CASSYSKLAGWGLETQYF
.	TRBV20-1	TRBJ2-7	CSAQPPQGAYEQYF
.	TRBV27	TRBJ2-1	CASRRGTNSYNEQFF
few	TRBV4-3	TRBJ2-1	CASSPGLAGSYEQFF
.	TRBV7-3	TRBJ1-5	CASSFLPGLRTNQPQHF